Reported below is one T cell receptor (beta chain). The source of the sample is a study of blood T cell repertoires in COVID-19. Across the whole study: Collection of acute and convalescent COVID-19 samples took place in the United States, Italy and Spain. PBMCs, B-cell-depleted T cells, or T cells provided the cDNA or gDNA that made up the material.

The method was immunoSEQ multiplex PCR; TCRdb's version includes in-frame clones alone and lacks a portion of them. The table shows 80,000 to 95,000 clones, with approximately 88% occurring only once. The length of the CDR3 is 16 residues. With V trimmed by 4 bases and J by 12 bases, 17 bases remained unmatched. Germline-derived CDR1 and CDR2 are SGHRS and YFSETQ. V usage is TRBV5-1 and J usage is TRBJ2-1; 9 positions agree with TRBD2. This receptor was identified in a woman in her sixties or seventies with acute or convalescent COVID-19. The specimen sequenced was peripheral blood. DNA for the CDR3: TGCGCCAGCAGCCGGGGTCCTAGCGGGGCCCAAAAAGGGCAGTTCTTC. Translating gives CASSRGPSGAQKGQFF.